This is a list of T cell receptor beta chains from one sample in a study of cytomegalovirus exposure and HLA in healthy donors. Here immunoSEQ multiplex PCR was the method, and the copy in TCRdb shows in-frame clones only, minus some. The sample holds about 150,000 clones; about four fifths are singletons and the top ten take less than 2.5%. Sequenced: PBMCs. Receptors were obtained from a male donor in good health and CMV-seronegative. Both conserved end residues are part of each CDR3. The order of the fields is J gene, clone size, D gene, V gene, CDR3 DNA, CDR3 protein. The D gene is left open where the match is weak. Clone sizes are given selectively: once, few, many, or a class where the clone is expanded.

J gene: TRBJ2-7; clone size: NA; D gene: NA; V gene: TRBV6-5; CDR3 DNA: TGTGCCAGCAGTTACGGCGGGGGCGCATCCTACGAGCAGTACTTC; CDR3 protein: CASSYGGGASYEQYF
J gene: TRBJ2-5; clone size: NA; D gene: TRBD1; V gene: TRBV7-8; CDR3 DNA: TGTGCCAGCAGCTTCCCGAAGACAGGGGGCGAAGAGACCCAGTACTTC; CDR3 protein: CASSFPKTGGEETQYF
J gene: TRBJ1-5; clone size: NA; D gene: NA; V gene: TRBV28; CDR3 DNA: TGTGCCAGCAGTTTATTGTCTTCCAAGGAGAATCAGCCCCAGCATTTT; CDR3 protein: CASSLLSSKENQPQHF
J gene: TRBJ1-1; clone size: NA; D gene: TRBD1; V gene: TRBV2; CDR3 DNA: TGTGCCAGCAGGAGGGGGCTGAACACTGAAGCTTTCTTT; CDR3 protein: CASRRGLNTEAFF
J gene: TRBJ2-5; clone size: NA; D gene: NA; V gene: TRBV28; CDR3 DNA: TGTGCCAGCAGTTGGGGCTACAGGAGTCAAGAGACCCAGTACTTC; CDR3 protein: CASSWGYRSQETQYF
J gene: TRBJ2-3; clone size: few; D gene: NA; V gene: TRBV29-1; CDR3 DNA: TGCAGCGCAAGACAGACCAGCACAGATACGCAGTATTTT; CDR3 protein: CSARQTSTDTQYF
J gene: TRBJ2-5; clone size: NA; D gene: NA; V gene: TRBV19; CDR3 DNA: TGTGCCAGTAGTATAGGGCACCCGCTGCAAGAGACCCAGTACTTC; CDR3 protein: CASSIGHPLQETQYF
J gene: TRBJ1-4; clone size: few; D gene: NA; V gene: TRBV5-4; CDR3 DNA: TGTGCCAGCAGCATTACAGGGTCATCTAATGAAAAACTGTTTTTT; CDR3 protein: CASSITGSSNEKLFF
J gene: TRBJ2-3; clone size: NA; D gene: TRBD1; V gene: TRBV7-2; CDR3 DNA: TGTGCCAGCAGCTTAGAAGGGGGCCGTTTTGATACGCAGTATTTT; CDR3 protein: CASSLEGGRFDTQYF
J gene: TRBJ2-5; clone size: NA; D gene: NA; V gene: TRBV5-1; CDR3 DNA: TGCGCCAGCAGCTTGGGACAGTTCCCCAAAGAGACCCAGTACTTC; CDR3 protein: CASSLGQFPKETQYF
J gene: TRBJ2-2; clone size: NA; D gene: NA; V gene: TRBV7-2; CDR3 DNA: TGTGCCAGCAGCTTAGCGTTGGCAGCACTAAGGACCGGGGAGCTGTTTTTT; CDR3 protein: CASSLALAALRTGELFF
J gene: TRBJ1-1; clone size: few; D gene: NA; V gene: TRBV5-1; CDR3 DNA: TGCGCCAGCAGCTTGGGGGGGTTTAGGGGGACTGAAGCTTTCTTT; CDR3 protein: CASSLGGFRGTEAFF
J gene: TRBJ2-7; clone size: NA; D gene: NA; V gene: TRBV29-1; CDR3 DNA: TGCAGCGTTGAAAGTCCCCGGACAGACTCCTACGAGCAGTACTTC; CDR3 protein: CSVESPRTDSYEQYF
J gene: TRBJ2-5; clone size: NA; D gene: TRBD2; V gene: TRBV5-1; CDR3 DNA: TGCGCCAGCAGCTTAGGGCTAGCGGGAGTTGAAGAGACCCAGTACTTC; CDR3 protein: CASSLGLAGVEETQYF
J gene: TRBJ1-2; clone size: NA; D gene: TRBD1; V gene: TRBV9; CDR3 DNA: TGTGCCAGCAGCGAATCAGGACAGGGGGCTGACTATGGCTACACCTTC; CDR3 protein: CASSESGQGADYGYTF
J gene: TRBJ1-1; clone size: NA; D gene: TRBD1; V gene: TRBV29-1; CDR3 DNA: TGCAGCGTCCGCTGGGACAGGCGGAACACTGAAGCTTTCTTT; CDR3 protein: CSVRWDRRNTEAFF
J gene: TRBJ2-2; clone size: NA; D gene: NA; V gene: TRBV9; CDR3 DNA: TGTGCCAGCAGCGTAGTTCCGTATTCGAACACCGGGGAGCTGTTTTTT; CDR3 protein: CASSVVPYSNTGELFF
J gene: TRBJ2-7; clone size: NA; D gene: TRBD2; V gene: TRBV7-2; CDR3 DNA: TGTGCCAGCAGTCGACTAGCGGGGGAGGCGTACGAGCAGTACTTC; CDR3 protein: CASSRLAGEAYEQYF